This T cell receptor beta chain emerged from a study of prognosis after radiotherapy for stage I lung cancer. As for the study in general: Among the enrolled patients, about 15 had newly diagnosed primary stage I lung tumors, while about 5 had oligometastatic NSCLC following surgical resection of the primary tumor. Histology showed adenocarcinoma in roughly 12 patients versus squamous cell carcinoma in over five. With stereotactic body radiotherapy, no patient received any concurrent therapy.

There are many counts of this clonotype. Its antigen is as yet unknown. TCR beta CDR3 amplification from genomic DNA was performed by two-round multiplex PCR. Each TRBV and TRBJ gene had its own primer in the first PCR round. TCRdb fed the multiplex PCR reads into MiXCR, producing one record per CDR3 protein. The data hold more than 15,000 distinct CDR3 sequences, with about 15% observed a single time. In germline, CDR1 is MGHRA, CDR2 YSYEKL. The CDR3 consists of 16 residues. Trimming took off 1 base at V and 1 base at J, with 14 bases between the two ends. Study-level points and caveats: It was not determined whether the expanded TCR clones were tumor-specific.

The material was PBMCs, obtained before or after stereotactic body radiation therapy (not recorded which). The chain links TRBV4-1 to TRBJ2-7; D is ambiguous. This TCR derives from a donor of 50 years or more with non-small cell lung cancer. CDR3 sequence reads: CASSQVLSSVSYEQYF. As DNA, the CDR3 is TGCGCCAGCAGCCAAGTACTTTCGAGCGTATCCTACGAGCAGTACTTC.